This paragraph reports one TCR beta chain. The antigen is not known. This sample stems from a study of cytomegalovirus exposure and HLA in healthy donors. Whole-study findings and limits: Investigators reported approximately 170 TCR beta chains as tied to cytomegalovirus.

Amplification used 60 Vbeta primers and 13 Jbeta primers. The protocol was immunoSEQ multiplex PCR, while the TCRdb copy is restricted to in-frame clones and leaves out a portion. This table holds about 80,000 clones, under 90% found once. With V trimmed by 5 bases and J by 4 bases, 9 bases remained unmatched. The CDR3 is made up of 16 amino acids. Germline CDR1 and CDR2: KGHSH and LQKENI. This clonotype was sampled from a man between 45 and 60 years old in good health and CMV-seropositive. This chain connects TRBV18 to TRBJ2-3, with 10 bases aligning to TRBD2. The sample consisted of PBMCs. CDR3 protein: CASSESSGSHADTQYF. The CDR3 coding sequence is TGTGCCAGCTCAGAATCTAGCGGGAGTCACGCAGATACGCAGTATTTT.